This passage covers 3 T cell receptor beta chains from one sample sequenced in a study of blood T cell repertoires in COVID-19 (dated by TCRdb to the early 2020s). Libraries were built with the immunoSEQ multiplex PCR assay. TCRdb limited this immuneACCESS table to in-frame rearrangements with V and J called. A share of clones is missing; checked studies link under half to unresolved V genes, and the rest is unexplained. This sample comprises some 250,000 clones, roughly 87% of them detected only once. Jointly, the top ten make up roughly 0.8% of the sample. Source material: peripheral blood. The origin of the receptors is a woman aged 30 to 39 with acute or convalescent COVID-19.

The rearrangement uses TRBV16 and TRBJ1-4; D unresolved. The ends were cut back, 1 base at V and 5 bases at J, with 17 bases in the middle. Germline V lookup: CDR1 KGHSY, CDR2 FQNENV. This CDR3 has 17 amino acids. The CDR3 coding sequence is TGTGCCAGCAGCCAATTCTCCGGCCAGGCCCAAAATGAAAAACTGTTTTTT. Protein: CASSQFSGQAQNEKLFF.

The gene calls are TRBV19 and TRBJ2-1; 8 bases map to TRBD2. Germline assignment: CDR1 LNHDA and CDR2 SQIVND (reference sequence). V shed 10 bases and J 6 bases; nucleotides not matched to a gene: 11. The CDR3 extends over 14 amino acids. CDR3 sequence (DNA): TGTGCCACAACTAGCGGCTATGGGGGCAATGAGCAGTTCTTC. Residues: CATTSGYGGNEQFF.

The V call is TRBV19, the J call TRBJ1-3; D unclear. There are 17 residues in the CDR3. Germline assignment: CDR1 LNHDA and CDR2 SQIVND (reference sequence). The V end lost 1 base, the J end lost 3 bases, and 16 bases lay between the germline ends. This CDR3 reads CASSIVEDISFGNTIYF. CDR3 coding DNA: TGTGCCAGTAGTATAGTCGAAGACATCTCTTTTGGAAACACCATATATTTT.